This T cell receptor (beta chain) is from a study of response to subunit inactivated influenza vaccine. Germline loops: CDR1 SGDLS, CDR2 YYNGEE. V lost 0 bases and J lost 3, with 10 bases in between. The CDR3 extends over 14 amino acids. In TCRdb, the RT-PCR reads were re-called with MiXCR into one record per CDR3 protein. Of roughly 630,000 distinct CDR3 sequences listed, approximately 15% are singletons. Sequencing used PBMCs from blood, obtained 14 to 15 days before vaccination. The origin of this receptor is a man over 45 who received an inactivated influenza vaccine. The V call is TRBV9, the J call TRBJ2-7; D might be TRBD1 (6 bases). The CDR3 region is CASSVGTANYEQYF. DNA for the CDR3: TGTGCCAGCAGCGTAGGGACAGCGAACTACGAGCAGTACTTC. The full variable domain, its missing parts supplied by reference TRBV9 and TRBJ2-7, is DSGVTQTPKHLITATGQRVTLRCSPRSGDLSVYWYQQSLDQGLQFLIQYYNGEERAKGNILERFSAQQFPDLHSELNLSSLELGDSALYFCASSVGTANYEQYFGPGTRLTVT.